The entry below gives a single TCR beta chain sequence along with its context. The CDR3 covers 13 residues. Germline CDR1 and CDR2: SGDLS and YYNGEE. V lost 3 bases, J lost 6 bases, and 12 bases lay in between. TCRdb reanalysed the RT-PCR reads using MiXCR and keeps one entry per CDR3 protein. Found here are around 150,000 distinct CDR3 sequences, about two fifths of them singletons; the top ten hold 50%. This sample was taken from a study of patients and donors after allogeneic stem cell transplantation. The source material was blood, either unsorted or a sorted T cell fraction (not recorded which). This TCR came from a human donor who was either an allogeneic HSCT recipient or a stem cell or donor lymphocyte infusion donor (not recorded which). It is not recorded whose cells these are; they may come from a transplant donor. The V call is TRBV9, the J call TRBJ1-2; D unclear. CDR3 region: CASSAEEWNGYTF. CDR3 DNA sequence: TGTGCCAGCAGCGCCGAGGAGTGGAATGGCTACACCTTC.